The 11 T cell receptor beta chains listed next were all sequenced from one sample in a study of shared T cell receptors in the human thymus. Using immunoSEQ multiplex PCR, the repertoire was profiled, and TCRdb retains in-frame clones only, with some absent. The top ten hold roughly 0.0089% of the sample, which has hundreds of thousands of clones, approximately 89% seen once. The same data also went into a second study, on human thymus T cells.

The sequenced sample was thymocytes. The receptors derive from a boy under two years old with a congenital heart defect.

The CDR3 region is CASSRGQGGQPQHF. In DNA form, the CDR3 reads TGTGCCAGCAGCCGGGGACAGGGAGGGCAGCCCCAGCATTTT. This chain joins TRBV7-2 and TRBJ1-5, with TRBD1 matching over 9 bases. Germline V lookup: CDR1 SGHTA, CDR2 FQGNSA. V gave up 5 bases and J gave up 7 bases; unmatched junction bases: 6. This CDR3 comprises 14 residues. Based on the CDR3 plus reference TRBV7-2 and TRBJ1-5, the full variable domain is GAGVSQSPSNKVTEKGKDVELRCDPISGHTALYWYRQSLGQGLEFLIYFQGNSAPDKSGLPSDRFSAERTGGSVSTLTIQRTQQEDSAVYLCASSRGQGGQPQHFGDGTRLSIL.

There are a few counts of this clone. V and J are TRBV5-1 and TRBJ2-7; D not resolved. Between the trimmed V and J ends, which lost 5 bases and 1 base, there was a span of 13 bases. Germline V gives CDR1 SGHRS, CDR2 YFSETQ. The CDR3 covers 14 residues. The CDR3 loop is CASRYTDTSYEQYF. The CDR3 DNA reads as TGCGCCAGCAGATATACTGACACTTCCTACGAGCAGTACTTC.

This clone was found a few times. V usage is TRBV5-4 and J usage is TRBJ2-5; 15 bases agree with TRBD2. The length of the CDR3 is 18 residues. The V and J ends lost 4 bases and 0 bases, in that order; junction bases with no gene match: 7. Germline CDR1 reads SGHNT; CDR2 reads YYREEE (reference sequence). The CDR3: CASSLGLAGGTYQETQYF. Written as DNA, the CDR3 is TGTGCCAGCAGCCTCGGACTAGCGGGAGGGACGTACCAAGAGACCCAGTACTTC.

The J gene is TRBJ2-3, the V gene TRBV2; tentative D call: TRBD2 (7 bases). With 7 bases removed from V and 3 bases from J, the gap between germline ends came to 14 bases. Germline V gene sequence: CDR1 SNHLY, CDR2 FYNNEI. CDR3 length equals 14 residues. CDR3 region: CASKGGGATDTQYF. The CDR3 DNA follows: TGTGCCAGCAAAGGAGGGGGGGCTACAGATACGCAGTATTTT. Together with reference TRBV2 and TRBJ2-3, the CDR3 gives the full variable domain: EPEVTQTPSHQVTQMGQEVILRCVPISNHLYFYWYRQILGQKVEFLVSFYNNEISEKSEIFDDQFSVERPDGSNFTLKIRSTKLEDSAMYFCASKGGGATDTQYFGPGTRLTVL.

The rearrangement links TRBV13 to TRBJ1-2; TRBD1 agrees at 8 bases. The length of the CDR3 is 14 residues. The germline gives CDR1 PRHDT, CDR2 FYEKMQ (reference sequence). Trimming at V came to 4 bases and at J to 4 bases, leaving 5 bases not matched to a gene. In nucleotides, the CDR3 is TGTGCCAGCAGCTACAGGGGGGCCACCTATGGCTACACCTTC. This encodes CASSYRGATYGYTF. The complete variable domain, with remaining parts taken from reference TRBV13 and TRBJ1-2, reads AAGVIQSPRHLIKEKRETATLKCYPIPRHDTVYWYQQGPGQDPQFLISFYEKMQSDKGSIPDRFSAQQFSDYHSELNMSSLELGDSALYFCASSYRGATYGYTFGSGTRLTVV.

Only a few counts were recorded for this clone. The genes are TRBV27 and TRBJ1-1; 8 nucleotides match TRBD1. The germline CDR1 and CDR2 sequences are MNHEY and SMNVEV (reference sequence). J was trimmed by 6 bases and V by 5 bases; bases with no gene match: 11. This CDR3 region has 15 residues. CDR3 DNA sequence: TGTGCCAGCAGTCCGTCGAGACAGGGGTTCCCTGAAGCTTTCTTT. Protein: CASSPSRQGFPEAFF.

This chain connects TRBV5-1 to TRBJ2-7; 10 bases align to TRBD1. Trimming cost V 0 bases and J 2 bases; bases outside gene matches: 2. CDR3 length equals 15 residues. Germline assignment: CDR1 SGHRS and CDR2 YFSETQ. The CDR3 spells CASSLAGTGAYEQYF. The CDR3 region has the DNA TGCGCCAGCAGCTTGGCCGGGACAGGGGCCTACGAGCAGTACTTC.

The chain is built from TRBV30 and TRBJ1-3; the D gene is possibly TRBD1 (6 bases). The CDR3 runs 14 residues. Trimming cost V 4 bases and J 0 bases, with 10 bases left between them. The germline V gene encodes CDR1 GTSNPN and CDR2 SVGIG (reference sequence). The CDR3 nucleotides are TGTGCCTGGAAGGGGGTCCACTCTGGAAACACCATATATTTT. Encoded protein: CAWKGVHSGNTIYF.

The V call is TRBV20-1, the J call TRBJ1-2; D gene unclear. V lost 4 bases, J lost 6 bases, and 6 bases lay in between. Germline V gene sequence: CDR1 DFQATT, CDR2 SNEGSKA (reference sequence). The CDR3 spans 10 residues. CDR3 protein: CSAIINGYTF. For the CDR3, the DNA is TGCAGTGCTATTATAAATGGCTACACCTTC.

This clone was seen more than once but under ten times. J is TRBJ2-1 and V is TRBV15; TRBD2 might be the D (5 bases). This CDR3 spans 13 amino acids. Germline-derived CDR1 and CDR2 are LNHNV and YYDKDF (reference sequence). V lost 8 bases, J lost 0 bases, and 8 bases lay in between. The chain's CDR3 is CATRTSSYNEQFF. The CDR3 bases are TGTGCCACCCGCACTAGCTCCTACAATGAGCAGTTCTTC. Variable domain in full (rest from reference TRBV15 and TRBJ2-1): DAMVIQNPRYQVTQFGKPVTLSCSQTLNHNVMYWYQQKSSQAPKLLFHYYDKDFNNEADTPDNFQSRRPNTSFCFLDIRSPGLGDTAMYLCATRTSSYNEQFFGPGTRLTVL.

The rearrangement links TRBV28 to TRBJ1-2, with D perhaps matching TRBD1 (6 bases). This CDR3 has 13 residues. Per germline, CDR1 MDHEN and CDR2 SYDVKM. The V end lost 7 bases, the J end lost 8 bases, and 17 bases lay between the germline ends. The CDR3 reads CASNKGGAQGYTF. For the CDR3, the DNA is TGTGCCAGCAACAAGGGGGGGGCGCAGGGCTACACCTTC.